This TCR beta chain was identified in a study of Graves' ophthalmopathy and Graves' hyperthyroidism. From RNA, the CDR3 regions of TCR beta chains were amplified and sequenced. HTBI-primed RT-PCR formed the first round, and a multiplex PCR formed the second. TCRdb independently ran MiXCR on the multiplex PCR reads; one entry per CDR3 protein. This sample carries about 740,000 distinct CDR3 sequences, roughly two fifths of them seen once, and the ten largest clones take roughly 46%. This clonotype was counted a few times. Germline trimming cut 5 bases from V and 0 bases from J; bases unmatched to any gene: 7. Germline CDR1 and CDR2: SGHAT and FQNNGV. This CDR3 is 15 amino acids long. With a duration under 3 months, ophthalmopathy in the donors showed moderate-to-severe activity, CAS ≥3 and NOSPECS ≥4. Clinical symptoms and serum thyroxine were used for diagnosis; TRAb, thyroid ultrasound and orbital computed tomography were also relied on.

Sample: peripheral blood. The rearrangement links TRBV11-2 to TRBJ2-7; 7 nucleotides align to TRBD2. The receptor was derived from an adult man with Graves' ophthalmopathy. The CDR3: CASSPVSGDSYEQYF. In DNA, the CDR3 is TGTGCCAGCAGCCCCGTCAGCGGGGACTCCTACGAGCAGTACTTC.